These 24 T cell receptor beta chains came from one sample sequenced in a study of blood T cells in healthy people across ages (dated by TCRdb to about 2015). Library method: 5' RACE. TCRdb lists the instrument as Illumina HiSeq 2500. A second PCR of roughly 7 to 12 cycles was performed with a sample-barcoded 5' primer and a J-beta primer mix. The public reads were reprocessed in TCRdb via fastp at Q25 and MiXCR, keeping in-frame beta chains. CDR3 protein duplicates are merged, each entry listing the most common genes and DNA. Present in this sample are about 1.1 million distinct CDR3 sequences, 35% to 40% of which were seen just once. Roughly 13% of the sample belongs to the ten largest clones. Material for sequencing was blood. The receptors originated from a man aged 18 to 30 in good health.

This chain joins TRBV14 and TRBJ2-3, with 8 bases fitting TRBD1. Trimming at V came to 3 bases and at J to 5 bases, leaving 7 bases not matched to a gene. Germline loops: CDR1 SGHDN, CDR2 FVKESK. The CDR3 totals 15 residues. The CDR3 DNA sequence: TGTGCCAGCAGCCAGGTCAGGGGGCTTGGAGATACGCAGTATTTT. Translating it yields CASSQVRGLGDTQYF.

The rearrangement links TRBV20-1 to TRBJ1-2; D remains unclear. CDR1 DFQATT and CDR2 SNEGSKA come from the germline V gene (reference sequence). The length of the CDR3 is 12 residues. V lost 0 bases, J lost 4 bases, and 6 bases lay in between. CDR3 sequence: CSARDRIYGYTF. The DNA for the CDR3 is TGCAGTGCTAGAGATAGAATCTATGGCTACACCTTC.

The chain recombines TRBV20-1 with TRBJ2-6, with 8 bases lining up with TRBD1. Germline V lookup: CDR1 DFQATT, CDR2 SNEGSKA (reference sequence). The CDR3 consists of 15 residues. V shed 6 bases, J shed 4 bases, and the junction held 8 bases outside the gene matches. The CDR3 region is CSARDRSLGANVLTF. The CDR3 DNA follows: TGCAGTGCCAGGGACAGGTCTCTAGGGGCCAACGTCCTGACTTTC.

This clonotype was seen a handful of times. This chain joins TRBV12-5 and TRBJ2-1, with no clear D. The CDR3 spans 15 residues. V lost 5 bases and J 6 bases, leaving 17 bases between the germline ends. Germline CDR1 and CDR2: LGHNT and FRNRAP. The CDR3 reads CASGPRSLIANEQFF. CDR3 DNA: TGTGCTAGTGGTCCGCGTAGCCTAATCGCCAATGAGCAGTTCTTC.

This chain joins TRBV5-1 and TRBJ1-4; the match to TRBD1 covers 7 bases. Germline CDR1 SGHRS, CDR2 YFSETQ. V was clipped by 2 bases and J by 4 bases; unmatched bases: 5. The CDR3 has 15 residues. CDR3 DNA: TGCGCCAGCAGCTTATTCCGGGACAGTAATGAAAAACTGTTTTTT. This sequence encodes CASSLFRDSNEKLFF.

In this sample, this clonotype turned up a few times. The J gene is TRBJ1-2, the V gene TRBV10-3; the match to TRBD1 covers 9 bases. With V trimmed by 6 bases and J by 6 bases, 2 bases remained unmatched. The CDR3 loop spans 12 amino acids. CDR1 and CDR2 from the germline V gene are ENHRY and SYGVKD. CDR3 protein: CAISWTGDGYTF. For the CDR3, the DNA is TGTGCCATCAGCTGGACAGGGGATGGCTACACCTTC.

This clonotype was seen a handful of times. V is TRBV4-3 and J is TRBJ1-6, with D unclear. V was pared by 2 bases and J by 5 bases, with 10 bases between. Germline-derived CDR1 and CDR2 are LGHNA and YSLEER. The CDR3 is 15 residues long. The CDR3 DNA reads TGCGCCAGCAGCCAACAAACGGGTAATAATTCACCCCTCCACTTT. Protein product: CASSQQTGNNSPLHF.

This sequence joins TRBV20-1 and TRBJ2-3; TRBD2 matches at 7 bases. Germline V gene data show CDR1 as DFQATT and CDR2 as SNEGSKA (reference sequence). This CDR3 spans 14 amino acids. V was clipped by 3 bases and J by 9 bases; unmatched bases: 12. The CDR3: CSARGAGAGRTQYF. DNA for the CDR3: TGCAGTGCTAGGGGTGCAGGAGCGGGGAGGACGCAGTATTTT.

This clonotype was seen repeatedly, ten times or more. The chain couples TRBV20-1 to TRBJ1-2, with D maybe TRBD1 (6 bases). Germline assignment: CDR1 DFQATT and CDR2 SNEGSKA (reference sequence). V was clipped by 0 bases and J by 4 bases, with 9 bases between them. The CDR3 runs to 13 residues. CDR3 sequence reads: CSARDGTSYGYTF. The CDR3 DNA sequence: TGCAGTGCTAGAGATGGGACAAGCTATGGCTACACCTTC.

The rearrangement joins TRBV20-1 to TRBJ2-4; the D gene could be TRBD1 or TRBD2 (7 bases each). CDR1 and CDR2 from the germline V gene are DFQATT and SNEGSKA (reference sequence). This CDR3 has 11 amino acids. Trimming removed 7 bases at V and 7 bases at J, with 11 bases between. As DNA, the CDR3 is TGCAGTGTCCAGGGGGGGAACATTCAGTACTTC. Amino acid sequence: CSVQGGNIQYF.

This sequence joins TRBV29-1 and TRBJ1-2; 8 bases are a match to TRBD1. In germline, CDR1 is SQVTM, CDR2 ANQGSEA. Trimming took 5 bases from V and 4 from J; bases not matched to a gene: 6. CDR3 length equals 13 residues. In DNA form, the CDR3 reads TGCAGCGTTCGGACAGGGCCTAGCTATGGCTACACCTTC. This gives the protein CSVRTGPSYGYTF.

J is TRBJ2-1 and V is TRBV7-2, with 7 nucleotides matching TRBD1. CDR1 is SGHTA, CDR2 FQGNSA, per germline. The CDR3 runs 13 residues. With V trimmed by 5 bases and J by 10 bases, 8 bases remained unmatched. This CDR3 reads CASSRDSNGEQFF. The CDR3, as DNA: TGTGCCAGCAGCCGGGACAGTAACGGAGAGCAGTTCTTC. Combining the CDR3 with reference TRBV7-2 and TRBJ2-1 gives the whole variable domain GAGVSQSPSNKVTEKGKDVELRCDPISGHTALYWYRQSLGQGLEFLIYFQGNSAPDKSGLPSDRFSAERTGGSVSTLTIQRTQQEDSAVYLCASSRDSNGEQFFGPGTRLTVL.

The rearrangement joins TRBV20-1 to TRBJ2-5, with 7 bases lining up with TRBD1. The tail of the sequence fits TRBJ2-7 better, so the J call may be wrong. The CDR3 has 12 amino acids. Germline CDR1 DFQATT, CDR2 SNEGSKA (reference sequence). This chain's CDR3 is CSAKDRADEQYF. The CDR3 DNA reads as TGCAGTGCTAAAGACAGGGCTGACGAGCAGTACTTC.

The chain links TRBV7-8 to TRBJ1-2; 7 bases agree with TRBD1. The germline V gene has CDR1 SGHVS and CDR2 FQNEAQ. The ends lost 4 bases at V and 4 bases at J; junction bases unmatched: 9. CDR3 length: 15 amino acids. The CDR3 DNA reads as TGTGCCAGCAGCTCAGGGACAGAATCCTTCTATGGCTACACCTTC. This gives the protein CASSSGTESFYGYTF.

The gene calls are TRBV4-3 and TRBJ2-3; TRBD2 agrees at 11 bases. The CDR3 runs to 15 residues. J lost 5 bases, V lost 1 base, and 2 bases had no gene match. The V gene's germline CDR1 is LGHNA and CDR2 YSLEER. The CDR3: CASSQGTSGRDTQYF. CDR3 bases: TGCGCCAGCAGCCAAGGGACTAGCGGGCGAGATACGCAGTATTTT.

The chain joins TRBV25-1 to TRBJ1-6; no clear D. The V end was cut by 2 bases, the J end by 7 bases, with 9 bases between. The CDR3 loop spans 14 amino acids. Germline CDR1 and CDR2: MGHDK and SYGVNS. The chain's CDR3 is CASSEALGNSPLHF. The CDR3 DNA reads as TGTGCCAGCAGTGAAGCTTTGGGGAATTCACCCCTCCACTTT.

The V and J genes are TRBV20-1 and TRBJ2-1; 16 bases are shared with TRBD2. Germline V gene data show CDR1 as DFQATT and CDR2 as SNEGSKA (reference sequence). The CDR3 length is 15 residues. V was pared by 4 bases and J by 8 bases, with 5 bases of the junction left unmatched. The CDR3 here is CSATYGTSGGDEQFF. The CDR3 DNA is TGCAGTGCTACGTACGGGACTAGCGGGGGGGATGAGCAGTTCTTC.

The V call is TRBV27, the J call TRBJ1-5; a possible D gene is TRBD1 (6 bases). Per germline, CDR1 MNHEY and CDR2 SMNVEV (reference sequence). V lost 2 bases and J lost 3, with 11 bases in between. This CDR3 region has 15 residues. The DNA of the CDR3 is TGTGCCAGCAGTTTAAAGGGGGGCATCAATCAGCCCCAGCATTTT. Translation gives CASSLKGGINQPQHF.

The CDR3 protein is CASSLNRGWNTEAFF. The DNA for the CDR3 is TGTGCCAGCAGCCTCAACAGGGGTTGGAACACTGAAGCTTTCTTT. The rearrangement uses TRBV6-5 and TRBJ1-1, with 7 bases aligning to TRBD1. Germline V CDR1 and CDR2: MNHEY, SVGAGI. This CDR3 region has 15 residues. V dropped 6 bases and J dropped 1; count of bases not matched to a gene: 8.

The table lists this clonotype with a count of one. The chain carries TRBV4-1 and TRBJ1-1; D call uncertain. The CDR3 length is 17 residues. V lost 7 bases and J lost 6, with 27 bases in between. The germline CDR1 and CDR2 sequences are MGHRA and YSYEKL. The CDR3 loop is CASTRGRTLGALAEAFF. The CDR3 coding sequence is TGCGCCAGCACCCGTGGGCGAACCCTAGGAGCATTGGCTGAAGCTTTCTTT.

This clonotype has ten or more counts. V gene TRBV24-1 combines with J gene TRBJ2-1; D perhaps matches TRBD1 (6 bases). The CDR3 totals 14 residues. The V end lost 7 bases, the J end lost 6 bases, and 15 bases lay between the germline ends. Germline loops: CDR1 KGHDR, CDR2 SFDVKD. The CDR3 loop is CATRVWGQSNEQFF. CDR3 in DNA: TGTGCCACCAGAGTCTGGGGGCAAAGCAATGAGCAGTTCTTC.

The rearrangement links TRBV7-8 to TRBJ2-3; the D call may be TRBD1 or TRBD2 (5 bases each). The CDR3 extends over 15 amino acids. Trimming cost V 5 bases and J 1 base, with 13 bases left between them. Germline lookup yields CDR1 SGHVS and CDR2 FQNEAQ. CDR3 bases: TGTGCCAGCAGCCCCCTAATGGGACGCACAGATACGCAGTATTTT. It translates to CASSPLMGRTDTQYF.

The rearrangement joins TRBV7-9 to TRBJ2-4, with D hard to call. Trimming left V 8 bases short and J 10 bases short, with 15 bases between. The germline V gene has CDR1 SEHNR and CDR2 FQNEAQ (reference sequence). The CDR3 is 12 amino acids. Written as DNA, the CDR3 is TGTGCCAGCGGGTGGTTAGAAGGTATTCAGTACTTC. It specifies CASGWLEGIQYF.

This clonotype was observed a few times. The rearrangement uses TRBV7-9 and TRBJ2-7; D not resolved. Trimming pared 5 bases from V and 10 bases from J, leaving 12 bases between. This CDR3 is built from 11 residues. The germline V gene encodes CDR1 SEHNR and CDR2 FQNEAQ (reference sequence). The CDR3 protein is CASSHGPGQYF. CDR3 DNA sequence: TGTGCCAGCAGCCATGGCCCAGGACAGTACTTC.